This entry is about one T cell receptor beta chain. Its target is unknown. V was pared by 1 base and J by 9 bases, with 11 bases of the junction left unmatched. The CDR3 contains 15 residues. Germline CDR1 is LNHNV and CDR2 is YYDKDF (reference sequence). Primers for the PCR totalled 60 Vbeta and 13 Jbeta. Authors' data handling: A follow-up analysis tallied around 76 million unique TCR beta chains, roughly 11 million shared. TCRdb's copy holds only in-frame clones and misses some; the assay was immunoSEQ multiplex PCR. V, J and clone size reflect that table, while D and trimming were determined from the DNA. The sample shows around 93,000 clones, about four fifths of them seen only once. The data are from a study of cytomegalovirus exposure and HLA in healthy donors. Findings and caveats of the study: Later on, a genetic analysis was performed. It linked a missense variant in DCLRE1C with V- and J-gene trimming of TCR beta. Productive status was seen about 87% or about 30% of the time for most TCR beta V segments in an earlier analysis.

This clonotype was sampled from a woman between 40 and 50 years old in good health and CMV-seronegative. This chain links TRBV15 with TRBJ2-7, with TRBD2 identical over 8 bases. The sequenced sample consisted of PBMCs. CDR3 protein: CATSRGGLAALGQYF. DNA of the CDR3: TGTGCCACCAGCAGAGGAGGACTAGCCGCCTTGGGGCAGTACTTC.